This T cell receptor (beta chain) was recovered during a study of Ad26.COV2.S vaccination and SARS-CoV-2 variants. Germline lookup yields CDR1 SEHNR and CDR2 FQNEAQ (reference sequence). After removal of 4 bases from V and 1 base from J, the junction contained 3 bases not matched to a gene. The CDR3 contains 14 residues. TCRdb's copy holds only in-frame clones and misses some; the assay was immunoSEQ multiplex PCR. The table has roughly 140,000 clones, more than 80% seen once. This clone was found once. The antigen is undetermined. Study-wide results and limits: Reportedly, spike-specific CD8+ and CD4+ T cell responses achieved substantial breadth once vaccination had taken place.

The clonotype comes from a human donor who had recovered from COVID-19. This rearrangement joins TRBV7-9 to TRBJ2-7; 8 bases match TRBD1. This specimen was peripheral blood, taken after recovery from COVID-19. The CDR3 loop is CASSYGQGSYEQYF. The CDR3 DNA reads TGTGCCAGCAGCTATGGACAGGGTTCCTACGAGCAGTACTTC.